A single sample is the source of the 19 T cell receptor beta chains below, sequenced in a study of early T cells in non-severe SARS-CoV-2 infection. TCRdb ran MiXCR on the 5' RACE reads and lists one entry per CDR3 protein. The data show more than 60,000 distinct CDR3 sequences, with around 4.6% seen just once and 4.5% to 5.5% held by the top ten. Input material: whole blood. All receptors derive from an adult who was a healthcare worker with PCR-confirmed SARS-CoV-2 infection or an uninfected control (not recorded which).

This clonotype has a count of ten or more. The V and J genes are TRBV3-1 and TRBJ2-7, with D hard to call. This CDR3 has 12 amino acids. Germline V gene lookup returns CDR1 LGHDT and CDR2 YNNKEL (reference sequence). V lost 0 bases, J lost 3 bases, and 3 bases lay in between. DNA for the CDR3: TGTGCCAGCAGCCAAGATGGCTACGAGCAGTACTTC. Its translation is CASSQDGYEQYF.

This clonotype was counted ten times or more. The CDR3 is CASSPRRDNYGYTF. The DNA of the CDR3 is TGTGCCAGCAGCCCAAGGCGGGATAACTATGGCTACACCTTC. This rearrangement joins TRBV7-2 to TRBJ1-2; no firm D call. This CDR3 is built from 14 residues. The V and J ends lost 5 bases and 1 base respectively, with 11 bases between them. Germline V gene sequence: CDR1 SGHTA, CDR2 FQGNSA.

This clonotype was observed at least ten times. This chain joins TRBV5-1 and TRBJ2-1; 9 bases fit TRBD1. Germline assignment: CDR1 SGHRS and CDR2 YFSETQ. The CDR3 totals 14 residues. V lost 4 bases, J lost 6 bases, and 5 bases stayed unmatched. CDR3 protein: CASSKGQGSNEQFF. The CDR3 DNA sequence: TGCGCCAGCAGCAAAGGACAGGGGAGCAATGAGCAGTTCTTC.

This clonotype was detected ten times or more. The chain is built from TRBV7-9 and TRBJ2-7, with D possibly matching TRBD2 (6 bases). Germline CDR1 reads SEHNR; CDR2 reads FQNEAQ (reference sequence). The CDR3 length is 16 residues. Trimming shortened V by 1 base and J by 9 bases, and 22 bases separated the two germline ends. The CDR3 sequence: CASSLVAEGGSAGQYF. CDR3 nucleotides: TGTGCCAGCAGCTTAGTGGCGGAGGGCGGCAGCGCTGGGCAGTACTTC.

Ten or more counts support this clonotype. CDR3 sequence reads: CSARDSTSGADTQYF. The CDR3 DNA sequence: TGCAGTGCTAGAGATAGCACTAGCGGGGCCGATACGCAGTATTTT. The rearrangement links TRBV20-1 to TRBJ2-3, with 10 bases lining up with TRBD2. The V gene's germline CDR1 is DFQATT and CDR2 SNEGSKA (reference sequence). The CDR3 consists of 15 residues. V trimming: 0 bases; J trimming: 6 bases; junction bases outside the gene matches: 6.

The table lists this clonotype with many counts. The rearrangement joins TRBV24-1 to TRBJ2-1; TRBD2 matches 13 bases. J gave up 8 bases and V 5 bases, and 11 bases lay outside the gene matches. The V gene's germline CDR1 is KGHDR and CDR2 SFDVKD. The CDR3 length is 17 residues. In nucleotides, the CDR3 is TGTGCCACCAGTGGCAGGACTAGCGGGAGTCTATCGGATGAGCAGTTCTTC. Protein product: CATSGRTSGSLSDEQFF.

This clonotype was detected many times. The chain uses TRBV19 and TRBJ1-1, with no clear D. Per germline, CDR1 LNHDA and CDR2 SQIVND (reference sequence). The length of the CDR3 is 15 residues. Trimming pared 0 bases from V and 1 base from J, leaving 9 bases between. The CDR3 DNA follows: TGTGCCAGTAGTATAGATCTGGTAACGAACACTGAAGCTTTCTTT. Translated: CASSIDLVTNTEAFF.

This clonotype has a handful of counts. The chain links TRBV29-1 to TRBJ2-1; D could derive from TRBD1 or TRBD2 (5 bases each). Trimming removed 6 bases from V and 4 bases from J, with 16 bases in between. This CDR3 contains 14 residues. Germline assignment: CDR1 SQVTM and CDR2 ANQGSEA. CDR3 protein: CSVGTDTLYNEQFF. DNA for the CDR3: TGCAGCGTCGGGACGGACACCTTATACAATGAGCAGTTCTTC.

This clonotype occurred many times. This chain joins TRBV5-4 and TRBJ2-3, with D possibly being TRBD1 or TRBD2 (6 bases each). This CDR3 is 17 amino acids long. Deletions cut 4 bases from V and 3 bases from J, with 21 bases between. The V gene's germline CDR1 is SGHNT and CDR2 YYREEE (reference sequence). The chain's CDR3 is CASSRKSSGARTDTQYF. The CDR3 coding sequence is TGTGCCAGCAGCCGCAAGTCTTCGGGGGCGAGGACAGATACGCAGTATTTT.

This clonotype was detected only a few times. The CDR3 here is CASNPSGTITDTQYF. The DNA of the CDR3 is TGTGCCAGCAACCCTAGCGGGACCATTACAGATACGCAGTATTTT. The chain joins TRBV2 to TRBJ2-3, with TRBD2 matching over 9 bases. V shed 7 bases, J shed 3 bases, and the junction held 8 bases outside the gene matches. In germline, CDR1 is SNHLY, CDR2 FYNNEI. The CDR3 extends over 15 amino acids.

This clonotype was detected only a few times. V is TRBV1 and J is TRBJ2-7; the table names TRBD1, a call not compared with the DNA. TRBV1 is classified as a pseudogene. This CDR3 region has 17 residues. This chain's CDR3 is CTSSQDQRDRGSYEQYF. DNA for the CDR3: TGCACCAGCAGCCAAGATCAAAGGGACAGGGGCAGCTACGAGCAGTACTTC.

This clonotype occurred many times. One junction end does not reproduce the germline sequence, and a read error may be involved. This chain joins TRBV3-1 and TRBJ1-2; TRBD1 is a possible D gene (5 bases). There are 11 residues in the CDR3. Per the germline V gene, CDR1 is LGHDT and CDR2 is YNNKEL (reference sequence). In nucleotides, the CDR3 is TGTGCCAGCAGCCAAACGAGGGACGTTTCCTTC. This codes for CASSQTRDVSF.

This clonotype was counted at least ten times. The V gene is TRBV5-6, the J gene TRBJ2-3; D tentatively reads TRBD1 or TRBD2 (6 bases each). Germline V gives CDR1 SGHDT, CDR2 YYEEEE. The CDR3 is 15 amino acids. V lost 4 bases to trimming and J lost 6 bases, with 18 bases between them. Here the CDR3 DNA reads TGTGCCAGCAGCGACAAGTCGGGGGCTTCCGATACGCAGTATTTT. The encoded protein is CASSDKSGASDTQYF.

This clonotype was observed at least ten times. The genes are TRBV3-1 and TRBJ2-7; the match to TRBD2 covers 10 bases. V was clipped by 3 bases and J by 4 bases; unmatched bases: 6. The CDR3 is 15 amino acids. Germline V gene lookup returns CDR1 LGHDT and CDR2 YNNKEL (reference sequence). The CDR3 loop is CASSHASGGVYEQYF. CDR3 coding DNA: TGTGCCAGCAGCCACGCGAGCGGGGGGGTGTACGAGCAGTACTTC.

There are many counts of this clonotype. The chain employs TRBV7-2 and TRBJ2-5; no clear D. Germline V gene sequence: CDR1 SGHTA, CDR2 FQGNSA. The CDR3 extends over 12 amino acids. V shed 8 bases and J shed 1 base, with 8 bases lying between them. The CDR3 sequence is CASSAGQETQYF. The CDR3 nucleotides are TGTGCCAGCTCGGCAGGCCAAGAGACCCAGTACTTC. Full variable domain (remainder filled in from reference TRBV7-2 and TRBJ2-5): GAGVSQSPSNKVTEKGKDVELRCDPISGHTALYWYRQSLGQGLEFLIYFQGNSAPDKSGLPSDRFSAERTGGSVSTLTIQRTQQEDSAVYLCASSAGQETQYFGPGTRLLVL.

The rearrangement links TRBV5-5 to TRBJ2-3; D unresolved. The CDR3 has 13 residues. Germline lookup yields CDR1 SGHKS and CDR2 YYEKEE (reference sequence). V lost 0 bases and J 4 bases, leaving 6 bases between the germline ends. The CDR3 region is CASSLGISDTQYF. CDR3 DNA sequence: TGTGCCAGCAGCTTGGGAATCTCAGATACGCAGTATTTT.

This clonotype was counted ten times or more. The gene calls are TRBV30 and TRBJ2-2, with 11 positions matching TRBD2. CDR3 length: 19 residues. The trim removed 2 bases at V and 0 bases at J, leaving 11 bases unmatched. Germline V gene data show CDR1 as GTSNPN and CDR2 as SVGIG (reference sequence). The CDR3 DNA sequence: TGTGCCTGGAGTTGGTCTTGGGGACTAGCGGACTCGAACACCGGGGAGCTGTTTTTT. Translated: CAWSWSWGLADSNTGELFF.

Comments on this clonotype: A clone one base away is much larger, so this may be a read error. The chain links TRBV5-4 to TRBJ2-1; D ambiguous. Germline assignment: CDR1 SGHNT and CDR2 YYREEE (reference sequence). The CDR3 has 14 residues. The CDR3 bases are TGTGCCTGCAGCTTTTTTGGTAGCCTCAATGAGCAGTTCTTC. Translated: CACSFFGSLNEQFF.

The V gene is TRBV11-2, the J gene TRBJ2-3; D is possibly TRBD2 (6 bases). CDR3 length equals 16 residues. V was trimmed by 3 bases and J by 5 bases, leaving 18 bases between them. Germline-derived CDR1 and CDR2 are SGHAT and FQNNGV. The CDR3 is CASSFQSGLGGDTQYF. The CDR3 DNA sequence: TGTGCCAGCAGCTTCCAAAGCGGCTTGGGGGGAGATACGCAGTATTTT.